This paragraph reports one T cell receptor (beta chain). The sample holds many counts of this clonotype. Its specific antigen is unknown. The record has no base qualities; no much larger clone is one base away. Ophthalmopathy patients had moderately to severely active disease, Clinical Activity Score of at least 3, NOSPECS grade of at least 4, and disease duration under 3 months. Patients were excluded if they had other autoimmune diseases, uncontrolled infections, pregnancy or lactation. Clinical symptoms, serum thyroxine, TRAb, thyroid ultrasound and orbital computed tomography formed the basis of the diagnosis. Ficoll-Paque density gradient centrifugation was used to isolate PBMCs from around 10 ml of fresh peripheral blood. Total RNA was extracted using Trizol reagent, and RNA quality was checked on an Agilent 2100 Bioanalyzer. Cut back by 2 bases and 0 bases, the V and J ends lie 11 bases apart. The CDR3, from cysteine to phenylalanine, totals 16 residues. The kept DNA is CDR3 alone, 48 bases in frame from the first base. Sequences ENHRY (CDR1) and SYGVKD (CDR2) are obtained from the germline V gene.

The data stem from a study of Graves' ophthalmopathy and Graves' hyperthyroidism (dated by TCRdb to 2017 to 2018). About the full investigation: Peripheral blood was collected before any treatment was given, at the time of initial diagnosis. In about 6 hyperthyroidism patients, the T-cell repertoire of thyroid tissue was compared with the T-cell repertoire of blood. The 100 discovery patients were divided at random into training and test sets in a 7:3 ratio. Once sampling was done, hyperthyroidism patients were given methimazole at a starting dose of 30 mg daily, while ophthalmopathy patients were given high-dose intravenous methylprednisolone. To explore V-J signatures distinguishing ophthalmopathy from hyperthyroidism, a discovery set of about a hundred patients (43 ophthalmopathy, 55 to 60 stable hyperthyroidism) was enrolled. An independent validation cohort was composed of around 19 hyperthyroidism patients and roughly 16 patients who later progressed from hyperthyroidism to ophthalmopathy. In total, around 130 blood samples were TCR-sequenced: around 42 ophthalmopathy, approximately 80 hyperthyroidism and roughly 17 hyperthyroidism-to-ophthalmopathy patients. The study used TCR beta repertoire signatures to distinguish Graves' ophthalmopathy from Graves' hyperthyroidism and to predict progression to ophthalmopathy. What the authors observed across the whole study: In validation, the model predicted ophthalmopathy progression with more than 70% sensitivity and 72.22% specificity; eleven to twelve predicted patients were CT-confirmed with GO in a median of about 7.1 months. No statistical method was used to predetermine the sample size, and group allocation was not hidden from the investigators. Most expanded thyroid clonotypes with a frequency above 0.001 also appeared in blood, which suggests that blood repertoires may reflect the immune response in the thyroid. Ophthalmopathy was separated from stable hyperthyroidism by the 13-signature model with just under 90% sensitivity and 81.08% specificity in cross-validation and with 80%/75% in the test set.

For repertoire sequencing, the TCR beta CDR3 regions were amplified from RNA transcripts. HTBI primers and the Qiagen OneStep RT-PCR kit were used in a first-round RT-PCR, which was followed by a second-round multiplex PCR, size selection and purification. Sequencing of the libraries was carried out on an Illumina HiSeq2000 in paired-end mode with 100 bp reads. Per the authors' processing: SOAPnuke was used to process the reads, removing any read that contained adapters or uncalled bases, had a mean Phred below 15, or lacked an exact match to the constant primer or identifier. COPE v1.2.5 was used to merge the high-quality paired reads. Unique nucleotide sequences were defined as clonotypes and aligned to IMGT TRB V, D and J references using MiTCR v1.1. Only V-J combinations with frequency above 0.0001 were analysed, covering approximately 99% of repertoires. For each V-J combination, a TCR clonal expansion and chaos score was defined as the ratio of F50 clonal expansion to chaos observed in the TCRdist matrix. Welch's t-statistics and random forest were used to reduce features to approximately 13 V-J combinations, which were fed into a naive Bayes classifier. The similarity between thyroid and blood repertoires was quantified using the Morisita-Horn index. TCRdb ran its own pipeline on the public reads, namely fastp trimming at Q25 and MiXCR clone calling, and kept in-frame beta chains. Under each unique CDR3 protein, matching rows form one entry showing the most common genes and DNA. These V and J calls derive from TCRdb rather than the authors' analysis. This sample has approximately 210,000 distinct CDR3 sequences in its table, and roughly 21% of those were observed once. The ten largest clones add up to approximately 40% of the sample.

The chain employs TRBV10-3 and TRBJ2-4; TRBD1 could be the D gene, as 6 bases match. What was sequenced was peripheral blood. The origin of this receptor is a woman in her forties or fifties with Graves' ophthalmopathy. Donor details come from another sample of the same person, matched by shared clones. The DNA is TGTGCCATCAGTGAGGGACAGATGTTAGCCAAAAACATTCAGTACTTC. Its protein is CAISEGQMLAKNIQYF.